Listed below are T cell receptor beta chains from one sample, sequenced in a study of blood T cell repertoires in COVID-19. Sequencing was performed with immunoSEQ multiplex PCR; in TCRdb, only in-frame clones are kept and a portion is missing. The table has fewer than 25,000 clones, around 86% seen once. Sequenced material: peripheral blood. Source of these receptors: a human donor with active COVID-19. The donor label of this sample is uncertain. The CDR3 runs from the conserved cysteine through the conserved F or W. A D gene is named only where the DNA matches it firmly. Where a row states a size, it is once, few, many or the class of an expanded clone; other rows omit it.

CASSLSQVGELFF	TGTGCCAGCAGTTTATCACAGGTCGGGGAGCTGTTTTTT	TRBV27	NA	TRBJ2-2	NA
CASSYRTGRETQYF	TGTGCCAGCAGTTACAGGACAGGGAGGGAGACCCAGTACTTC	TRBV6-2/TRBV6-3	NA	TRBJ2-5	TRBD1
CASSYYGGRGTGELFF	TGTGCCAGCAGTTACTACGGGGGGCGGGGCACCGGGGAGCTGTTTTTT	TRBV6-5	once	TRBJ2-2	NA
CASSTGLVRTQYF	TGTGCCAGCAGCACGGGACTAGTGCGCACGCAGTATTTT	TRBV11-1	once	TRBJ2-3	TRBD2
CASSLVPGGHNEQFF	TGCGCCAGCAGCTTGGTACCCGGCGGGCACAATGAGCAGTTCTTC	TRBV5-1	NA	TRBJ2-1	NA
CASSFLTGETQYF	TGTGCCAGCAGCTTCCTAACAGGGGAGACCCAGTACTTC	TRBV9	NA	TRBJ2-5	NA
CASTILSPSGRKNTQYF	TGTGCCAGCACCATCCTTAGCCCTAGCGGGCGCAAAAATACGCAGTATTTT	TRBV7-3	NA	TRBJ2-3	TRBD2
CASSPRSGEQYF	TGTGCCAGCTCACCTCGATCCGGGGAGCAGTACTTC	TRBV18	NA	TRBJ2-7	NA
CASSQTGNTGELFF	TGTGCCAGCAGTCAGACAGGAAACACCGGGGAGCTGTTTTTT	TRBV6-5	NA	TRBJ2-2	NA
CASSVEGALGGYTF	TGTGCCAGCAGCGTAGAGGGGGCACTCGGTGGCTACACCTTC	TRBV9	once	TRBJ1-2	TRBD1
CASSARDTRYTEAFF	TGCGCCAGCAGCGCCCGGGACACGAGATACACTGAAGCTTTCTTT	TRBV5-1	NA	TRBJ1-1	NA
CASSKNHREMNTEAFF	TGTGCCAGCAGCAAGAATCACAGAGAAATGAACACTGAAGCTTTCTTT	TRBV21-1	NA	TRBJ1-1	NA
CASSFGPRSGGEEQFF	TGTGCCAGCAGTTTCGGCCCCCGTTCCGGGGGGGAAGAGCAGTTCTTC	TRBV28	NA	TRBJ2-1	TRBD2
CASSQRGGTGELFF	TGTGCCAGCAGCCAAAGGGGGGGGACCGGGGAGCTGTTTTTT	TRBV4-2	NA	TRBJ2-2	NA
CASSGQNTGELFF	TGTGCCAGCAGCGGACAGAACACCGGGGAGCTGTTTTTT	TRBV14	NA	TRBJ2-2	NA
CASSRGNQPQHF	TGTGCCAGCAGCAGGGGAAATCAGCCCCAGCATTTT	TRBV2	NA	TRBJ1-5	NA
CASSQQRPSYNEQFF	TGCGCCAGCAGTCAACAGCGGCCCTCCTACAATGAGCAGTTCTTC	TRBV23-1	few	TRBJ2-1	NA
CASSEFLTSGLYEQYF	TGTGCCAGCAGTGAATTTTTGACTAGCGGTCTCTACGAGCAGTACTTC	TRBV25-1	NA	TRBJ2-7	TRBD2
CSVPDSLSYEQYF	TGCAGCGTGCCCGACAGCCTTTCCTACGAGCAGTACTTC	TRBV29-1	NA	TRBJ2-7	NA